This T cell receptor beta chain was sequenced for a study of T cell repertoires in cytomegalovirus infection. Background on the study: Public TCR beta signatures were indicative of both CMV infection and a matching HLA type.

One entry per CDR3 protein results from TCRdb running MiXCR on the reads. The sample yields roughly 200,000 distinct CDR3 sequences, 17% seen once. Overall study findings and caveats: People with CMV and the relevant HLA were identified by cumulative public TCR beta family frequency. In two of eight donors, the top clonotype was HLA-C-restricted CMV-specific.

This CDR3 comprises 17 residues. Germline V gene lookup returns CDR1 MNHNY and CDR2 SVGAGI (reference sequence). The ends were cut back, 2 bases at V and 0 bases at J, with 16 bases in the middle. This clonotype has only a few counts. Its specificity is unknown. Material: CD8+ T cells from PBMCs. This chain uses TRBV6-6 with TRBJ1-1; D call uncertain. The receptor's source is a human donor in good health (CMV status not recorded). Some clones in this sample may be carry-over from other donors' samples. In nucleotides, the CDR3 is TGTGCCAGCAGTTACAGGCCACTCGCGGAAATGAACACTGAAGCTTTCTTT. Its translation is CASSYRPLAEMNTEAFF.